The rows below give T cell receptor beta chains drawn from one sample of a study of metastatic and nonmetastatic thyroid tumors. TCRdb reanalyzed the PCR reads with MiXCR. The sample holds about 39,000 clones; less than 20% are singletons and the top ten take around 3.9%. Sequencing was carried out using blood. The receptors shown here come from a female donor with papillary thyroid cancer or a benign thyroid nodule (not recorded which). Some clones in this sample may be carry-over from other donors' samples. Each CDR3 is given with its conserved first and last residue. D genes are given only for firm matches. Only some rows state a clone size, as once, few, many or a class for expanded clones.

D gene,clone size,V gene,J gene,CDR3 DNA,CDR3 protein
TRBD1,NA,TRBV27,TRBJ1-2,TGTGCCAGCAGTGTTACAGGGGGTTTCTATGGCTACACCTTC,CASSVTGGFYGYTF
TRBD1,NA,TRBV9,TRBJ2-1,TGTGCCAGCAGCGTAGGTACCGGGACAGGGTGCAATGAGCAGTTCTTC,CASSVGTGTGCNEQFF
NA,NA,TRBV30,TRBJ2-7,TGTGCCTGGAGTGCGAGCTCCTACGAGCAGTACTTC,CAWSASSYEQYF
NA,many,TRBV11-2,TRBJ2-7,TGTGCCAGCAGCTATGATTACGAGCAGTACTTC,CASSYDYEQYF
NA,many,TRBV2,TRBJ2-5,TGTGCCAGCAGGATGGGAAAGGAGACCCAGTACTTC,CASRMGKETQYF
NA,NA,TRBV11-2,TRBJ2-1,TGTGCCAGCACCGTAGGTGACAGAGGGCAGAGCTCCTACAATGAGCAGTTCTTC,CASTVGDRGQSSYNEQFF
NA,many,TRBV5-1,TRBJ2-1,TGCGCCAGCAGCCCCCGGGACACCTCCTACAATGAGCAGTTCTTC,CASSPRDTSYNEQFF
NA,many,TRBV11-1,TRBJ2-2,TGTGCCAAAATGGCGCTAGCCGCGGAGGGGACCGGGGAGCTGTTTTTT,CAKMALAAEGTGELFF
NA,NA,TRBV11-2,TRBJ2-1,TGTGCCAGCAGCTTATCCGGGGCCTACAATGAGCAGTTCTTC,CASSLSGAYNEQFF
TRBD1,NA,TRBV25-1,TRBJ1-1,TGTGCCAGCAGTGCCTGGACAGGAGTCGAAGCTTTCTTT,CASSAWTGVEAFF
NA,many,TRBV3-1,TRBJ2-5,TGTGCCAGCAGCGGACCAGGGAAACAAGAGACCCAGTACTTC,CASSGPGKQETQYF
NA,many,TRBV15,TRBJ2-3,TGTGCCACCAGCAGAGAGTCCACAGATACGCAGTATTTT,CATSRESTDTQYF
NA,many,TRBV3-1,TRBJ2-5,TGTGCCAGCAGCCAAGATCGGGTATCAGTCCGGGAGACCCAGTACTTC,CASSQDRVSVRETQYF
NA,medium-sized,TRBV27,TRBJ2-7,TGTGCCAGCAGTTCCCCCGGGCCCTACGAGCAGTACTTC,CASSSPGPYEQYF
NA,once,TRBV7-2,TRBJ1-2,TGTGCCAGCAGCTTAGGGACGGCGGATGGCTACACCTTC,CASSLGTADGYTF
NA,NA,TRBV11-2,TRBJ2-5,TGTGCCAGCAGCTTATCCATAGCAGCTGAGACCCAGTACTTC,CASSLSIAAETQYF
NA,once,TRBV20-1,TRBJ2-3,TGCAGTGCTTTATCTGGAGAGGGAGCTCAGGCAGATACGCAGTATTTT,CSALSGEGAQADTQYF
TRBD1,many,TRBV11-1,TRBJ1-4,TGTGCCAGCAGCCTCCAGACAGGGGGCAGTGAAAAACTGTTTTTT,CASSLQTGGSEKLFF
TRBD1,NA,TRBV5-1,TRBJ2-2,TGCGCCAGCAGCTTGGCCGGGACAGGGGAAACCGGGGAGCTGTTTTTT,CASSLAGTGETGELFF
NA,many,TRBV15,TRBJ2-1,TGTGCCACCGCGGGGGCTAGCGCATCCTCCTACAATGAGCAGTTCTTC,CATAGASASSYNEQFF
TRBD1,many,TRBV20-1,TRBJ2-6,TGCAGTGCCCCCGGGGACAGCACTCGCTCTGGGGCCAACGTCCTGACTTTC,CSAPGDSTRSGANVLTF
TRBD2,medium-sized,TRBV3-1,TRBJ2-2,TGTGCCAGCAGCTACGGGACTAGCGGCGCGAACACCGGGGAGCTGTTTTTT,CASSYGTSGANTGELFF
NA,many,TRBV18,TRBJ2-1,TGTGCCAGCTCACCAGAGACAGAGCAGTTCTTC,CASSPETEQFF
TRBD1,many,TRBV28,TRBJ2-7,TGTGCCAGCAGTTCCCTCGGGACAGATACCTACGAGCAGTACTTC,CASSSLGTDTYEQYF
NA,many,TRBV9,TRBJ1-6,TGTGCCAGCAGCGTAGAAGGGGGTAATTCACCCCTCCACTTT,CASSVEGGNSPLHF
NA,NA,TRBV30,TRBJ2-2,TGTGCCTGGAGTGTGTTGGGGGCGTTTAGGACCGGGGAGCTGTTTTTT,CAWSVLGAFRTGELFF
TRBD1,many,TRBV7-9,TRBJ2-7,TGTGCCAGCAGCTTAGGACAGGGGGTCTACGAGCAGTACTTC,CASSLGQGVYEQYF
NA,many,TRBV6-1,TRBJ1-2,TGTGCCAGCAGTGAGAGGGGCTACACCTTC,CASSERGYTF
TRBD1,many,TRBV10-3,TRBJ1-5,TGTGCCATCAGTGAGTTACAGGGGGCAGGGCAGCCCCAGCATTTT,CAISELQGAGQPQHF
NA,many,TRBV20-1,TRBJ2-7,TGCAGTGCGTTATACCGGGACATAAACTACGAGCAGTACTTC,CSALYRDINYEQYF
NA,NA,TRBV12-3/TRBV12-4,TRBJ2-7,TGTGCCAGCATGGGGACCACTACCCAGTCCTACGAGCAGTACTTC,CASMGTTTQSYEQYF
NA,NA,TRBV7-3,TRBJ1-6,TGTGCCAGCAGCTTAACAACGGACTCACCCCTCCACTTT,CASSLTTDSPLHF
NA,many,TRBV7-9,TRBJ1-5,TGTGCCAGCAGTTCCGGACAGCCCAATCAGCCCCAGCATTTT,CASSSGQPNQPQHF